This passage covers 14 T cell receptor beta chains from one sample sequenced in a study of CD8 T cells in Susac syndrome. cDNA came from roughly 0.53 to 1 ug RNA primed by random hexamers. TCRdb recomputed calls from the immunoSEQ multiplex PCR reads with MiXCR, one row per CDR3 protein. The table has 95,000 to 150,000 distinct CDR3 sequences, less than 95% seen once. Sequencing was done on a sample of CD4+ T cells from PBMCs. These receptors came from a human donor in good health.

The chain combines TRBV5-1 with TRBJ2-3; 8 bases agree with TRBD2. Germline V CDR1 and CDR2: SGHRS, YFSETQ. Unmatched junction bases numbered 9, after V lost 3 bases and J lost 6 bases. The length of the CDR3 is 15 residues. CDR3 nucleotide sequence: TGCGCCAGCAGCTATTCAGCGGGAGAAAGCGATACGCAGTATTTT. It is translated as CASSYSAGESDTQYF.

The chain uses TRBV6-2 or TRBV6-3 and TRBJ2-1; perhaps TRBD1 as D (5 bases). Deletions cut 6 bases from V and 3 bases from J, with 12 bases between. CDR1 is MNHEY, CDR2 SVGEGT, per germline. The CDR3 totals 14 residues. CDR3 coding DNA: TGTGCCAGCAGACACAGGATCAACTACAATGAGCAGTTCTTC. Residues: CASRHRINYNEQFF.

The V and J genes are TRBV6-5 and TRBJ2-3; TRBD2 matches at 9 bases. The CDR3 extends over 17 amino acids. Losses at the gene ends were 4 bases for V and 6 bases for J; bases not matched to a gene: 14. The germline V gene has CDR1 MNHEY and CDR2 SVGAGI. The CDR3 reads CASSFIRLAEGSDTQYF. Written as DNA, the CDR3 is TGTGCCAGCAGTTTCATTCGACTAGCGGAAGGATCTGATACGCAGTATTTT.

The chain combines TRBV5-1 with TRBJ1-5; D is unclear. Germline lookup yields CDR1 SGHRS and CDR2 YFSETQ. V lost 7 bases and J lost 9, with 20 bases in between. The length of the CDR3 is 14 residues. The CDR3 loop is CASAPGEGDRPQHF. As DNA, the CDR3 is TGCGCCAGCGCACCTGGGGAGGGCGATAGGCCCCAGCATTTT.

This clonotype came up once. CDR3 nucleotide sequence: TGTGCCAGCAGCTTAGGACTAGTTCCGGCGGATGAGCAGTTCTTC. This codes for CASSLGLVPADEQFF. The chain links TRBV11-3 to TRBJ2-1, with D perhaps TRBD2 (6 bases). The germline gives CDR1 SGHNT, CDR2 YENEEA. V lost 1 base to trimming and J lost 8 bases, with 15 bases between them. The CDR3 contains 15 residues.

This rearrangement joins TRBV29-1 to TRBJ2-5; 10 bases fit TRBD2. The V and J ends lost 3 bases and 5 bases, in that order; junction bases with no gene match: 3. Germline CDR1 and CDR2: SQVTM and ANQGSEA. The CDR3 spans 13 residues. CDR3 in amino acids: CSVEPSGSETQYF. In DNA form, the CDR3 reads TGCAGCGTTGAGCCTAGCGGGAGTGAGACCCAGTACTTC.

The rearrangement uses TRBV19 and TRBJ1-5; no firm D call. Deletions cut 8 bases from V and 5 bases from J, with 19 bases between. Germline V gives CDR1 LNHDA, CDR2 SQIVND (reference sequence). The CDR3 has 15 amino acids. The chain's CDR3 is CASYADGVPDQPQHF. In DNA, the CDR3 is TGTGCCAGTTATGCGGATGGGGTTCCCGATCAGCCCCAGCATTTT.

The V gene is TRBV9, the J gene TRBJ1-6; TRBD1 agrees at 7 bases. There are 14 residues in the CDR3. V shed 4 bases and J 7 bases; nucleotides not matched to a gene: 5. In germline, CDR1 is SGDLS, CDR2 YYNGEE. In DNA, the CDR3 is TGTGCCAGCAGCCGCGACAGGGCAAATTCACCCCTCCACTTT. Translated, it gives CASSRDRANSPLHF.

Notes on this clonotype: Compared with germline, one end of the junction differs, possibly owing to a read error. The CDR3 DNA reads TGTGCCAGCAGTGAATCGGGGGACTCGAACACCGGGGAGCTTTTTTTT. It specifies CASSESGDSNTGELFF. This chain joins TRBV25-1 and TRBJ2-2, with a weak D call TRBD2 (6 bases). Germline V gene data show CDR1 as MGHDK and CDR2 as SYGVNS. The CDR3 contains 16 residues. The variable domain in full, completed from reference TRBV25-1 and TRBJ2-2, reads EADIYQTPRYLVIGTGKKITLECSQTMGHDKMYWYQQDPGMELHLIHYSYGVNSTEKGDLSSESTVSRIRTEHFPLTLESARPSHTSQYLCASSESGDSNTGELFFGEGSRLTVL.

The chain combines TRBV12-5 with TRBJ2-3; 10 positions agree with TRBD2. The trim removed 1 base at V and 4 bases at J, leaving 8 bases unmatched. Germline-derived CDR1 and CDR2 are LGHNT and FRNRAP. This CDR3 spans 17 amino acids. CDR3 in DNA: TGTGCTAGTGGTTTGGCCGAGCTAGCGGGAGTGGCAGATACGCAGTATTTT. Protein: CASGLAELAGVADTQYF. Complete variable domain (other parts from reference TRBV12-5 and TRBJ2-3): DARVTQTPRHKVTEMGQEVTMRCQPILGHNTVFWYRQTMMQGLELLAYFRNRAPLDDSGMPKDRFSAEMPDATLATLKIQPSEPRDSAVYFCASGLAELAGVADTQYFGPGTRLTVL.

The chain employs TRBV28 and TRBJ2-5, with 9 nucleotides matching TRBD2. This CDR3 region has 14 residues. Germline CDR1 and CDR2: MDHEN and SYDVKM. The J segment lost 5 bases and the V segment lost 4 bases, leaving 5 bases of the junction unmatched. The CDR3 loop reads CASSYSGSWETQYF. CDR3 coding DNA: TGTGCCAGCAGTTATAGCGGGAGTTGGGAGACCCAGTACTTC.

The chain joins TRBV4-1 to TRBJ2-5; D is unclear. V lost 4 bases, J lost 1 base, and 10 bases lay in between. Germline loops: CDR1 MGHRA, CDR2 YSYEKL. CDR3 length: 14 amino acids. The CDR3 spells CASSLPESQETQYF. CDR3 DNA sequence: TGCGCCAGCAGCCTTCCTGAGAGCCAAGAGACCCAGTACTTC.

This chain uses TRBV12-3 or TRBV12-4 with TRBJ1-5; TRBD1 matches at 7 bases. The CDR3 contains 15 residues. V was pared by 1 base and J by 3 bases, with 3 bases of the junction left unmatched. The CDR3 protein is CASSLGTGNNQPQHF. CDR3 coding DNA: TGTGCCAGCAGTTTAGGGACAGGAAACAATCAGCCCCAGCATTTT.

The chain links TRBV7-9 to TRBJ2-2, with 9 nucleotides matching TRBD2. After removal of 2 bases from V and 4 bases from J, the junction contained 5 bases not matched to a gene. Looked up from germline, CDR1 is SEHNR and CDR2 is FQNEAQ (reference sequence). This CDR3 is 16 amino acids long. The CDR3 loop reads CASSLLAGTFTGELFF. As DNA, the CDR3 is TGTGCCAGCAGCTTACTAGCGGGGACGTTCACCGGGGAGCTGTTTTTT.